This is a list of T cell receptor beta chains from one sample in a study of blood T cell dynamics during melanoma immunotherapy. TCRdb's table, derived via immunoSEQ multiplex PCR, lists solely in-frame clones and lacks some. The table records about 8,800 clones, 85% of them present only once. Material: blood, obtained from a patient treated with checkpoint blockade. All receptors come from a human donor with melanoma. Each CDR3 is given without its conserved first and last residue. The order of the fields is V gene, CDR3 protein.

>TRBV9
ASSVGRLRHNEQF
>TRBV6-5
ASRGQGSHTQY
>TRBV4-3
ASSQDLGTGYNYGYT
>TRBV19
ASSISSGTSYEQY
>TRBV2
ASRLTGGDNSPLH
>TRBV30
AWSVSETQY
>TRBV6-1
ASSRTGVTEAF
>TRBV5-5
ASSVLYGSNQPQH
>TRBV11-2
ASSLVQGSNEQF
>TRBV7-3
ASSSAEGISYEQY
>TRBV4-2
ASSQTANTEAF
>TRBV19
ASSNQGWSEQY
>TRBV11-3
ASSQKIGPYGYT
>TRBV18
ASSPGLAGVGTDTQY
>TRBV28
ASMGGRGNYGYT
>TRBV7-2
ASSLVTGPNQPQH
>TRBV11-2
ASSLHRVVGTDTQY
>TRBV27
ASSFRTGLTWDNSPLH
>TRBV7-2
ASSKRLAGGTGELF
>TRBV6-6
ASSPRGDSYEQY
>TRBV6-5
ASSYSPGEGTDTQY
>TRBV10-3
AISEALNTGELF
>TRBV9
ASSARTGVNNEQF
>TRBV4-3
ASSQEQGSHEQY
>TRBV18
ASSPRQGGTYNEQF
>TRBV30
AWSVDSNEKLF
>TRBV28
ASSLFADRGYNSPLH
>TRBV5-6
ASSLALSTDTQY
>TRBV19
ASSTGQGLLRANSPLH
>TRBV7-2
ASSWNMADEAF